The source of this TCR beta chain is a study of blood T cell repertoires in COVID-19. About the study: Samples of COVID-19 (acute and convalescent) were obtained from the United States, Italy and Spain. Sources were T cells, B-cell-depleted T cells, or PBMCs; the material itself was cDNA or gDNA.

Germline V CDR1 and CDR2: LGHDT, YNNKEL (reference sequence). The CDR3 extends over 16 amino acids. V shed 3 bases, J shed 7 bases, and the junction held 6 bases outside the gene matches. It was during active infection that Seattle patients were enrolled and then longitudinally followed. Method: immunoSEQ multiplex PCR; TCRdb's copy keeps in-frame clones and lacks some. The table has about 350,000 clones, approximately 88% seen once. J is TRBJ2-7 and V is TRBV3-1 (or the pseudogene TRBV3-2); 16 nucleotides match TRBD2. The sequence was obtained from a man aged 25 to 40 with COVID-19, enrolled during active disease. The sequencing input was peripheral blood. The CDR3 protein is CASSQGTSGRGKEQYF. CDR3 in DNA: TGTGCCAGCAGCCAGGGGACTAGCGGGAGGGGTAAGGAGCAGTACTTC.